This TCR beta chain originates from a study of T-cell reconstitution after alpha-beta-depleted transplantation in children. Preparation of the TCRbeta library involved a method that used unique molecular identifiers. TCRdb ran MiXCR on the PCR reads and lists one entry per CDR3 protein. The sample contains about 900,000 distinct CDR3 sequences, about 26% of which appear only once. At least ten counts were recorded for this clonotype. This CDR3 comprises 10 residues. With 6 bases removed from V and 8 bases from J, the gap between germline ends came to 7 bases. Germline CDR1 reads DFQATT; CDR2 reads SNEGSKA (reference sequence).

The material was PBMCs, mostly from graft donor cells, obtained 360 days after TCRalphabeta/CD19-depleted stem cell transplant. The chain couples TRBV20-1 to TRBJ1-4, with D perhaps matching TRBD1 (6 bases). This receptor was identified in a boy less than two years old who had a stem cell transplant for SCID, so the T cells may come from the graft donor. CDR3 protein: CSAQGEKLFF. The DNA of the CDR3 is TGCAGTGCCCAGGGGGAAAAACTGTTTTTT.